These 10 T cell receptor beta chains were all obtained from the same sample, sequenced in a study of T cell responses to AZD1222 COVID-19 vaccine. TCRdb's copy holds only in-frame clones and misses some; the assay was immunoSEQ multiplex PCR. The sample includes under 150,000 clones, around nine tenths seen only once; the top ten take about 27%. Sequenced material: peripheral blood, taken on day 0 of AZD1222 vaccination. The receptors come from an adult in good health.

V gene TRBV6-2 or TRBV6-3 combines with J gene TRBJ2-7; a possible D gene is TRBD1 (6 bases). The CDR3 is 14 amino acids. Trimming removed 5 bases from V and 4 bases from J, with 15 bases in between. Germline CDR1 is MNHEY and CDR2 is SVGEGT. The CDR3 protein is CASSARRGIYEQYF. CDR3 nucleotide sequence: TGTGCCAGCAGTGCCCGCAGGGGAATTTACGAGCAGTACTTC.

The chain combines TRBV6-6 with TRBJ1-1; tentatively, D is TRBD1 (6 bases). Germline-derived CDR1 and CDR2 are MNHNY and SVGAGI (reference sequence). V dropped 8 bases and J dropped 7 bases, with 20 bases sitting between them. The CDR3 is 14 amino acids. CDR3 in amino acids: CASASLDSFFEAFF. CDR3 nucleotides: TGTGCCAGCGCCAGTCTGGACAGCTTCTTTGAAGCTTTCTTT.

V usage is TRBV9 and J usage is TRBJ2-2, with TRBD1 matching 8 bases. Germline V lookup: CDR1 SGDLS, CDR2 YYNGEE. J was trimmed by 8 bases and V by 4 bases; bases with no gene match: 10. The CDR3 extends over 15 amino acids. CDR3 bases: TGTGCCAGCAGCCAGGGGGCAGGGGGAAATGGGGAGCTGTTTTTT. Its translation is CASSQGAGGNGELFF.

The V gene is TRBV27, the J gene TRBJ1-2, with a possible D match to TRBD1 (5 bases). CDR1 is MNHEY, CDR2 SMNVEV, per germline (reference sequence). Between the trimmed V and J ends, which lost 4 bases and 0 bases, there was a span of 12 bases. This CDR3 has 15 residues. The CDR3 nucleotides are TGTGCCAGCAGTTCCAGGGACCGAGCTAACTATGGCTACACCTTC. Its protein is CASSSRDRANYGYTF.

The chain links TRBV10-1 to TRBJ2-1; D not certain. The V gene's germline CDR1 is WNHNN and CDR2 SYGVQD (reference sequence). With 6 bases removed from V and 8 bases from J, the gap between germline ends came to 14 bases. This CDR3 is 13 amino acids long. The CDR3, as DNA: TGCGCCAGCAGCACCCCAATGGTTTATGAGCAGTTCTTC. This sequence encodes CASSTPMVYEQFF.

This chain links TRBV5-1 with TRBJ2-7; D perhaps matches TRBD2 (5 bases). CDR1 is SGHRS and CDR2 is YFSETQ in the germline V gene. V lost 0 bases, J lost 0 bases, and 7 bases lay in between. CDR3 size: 14 residues. The CDR3 DNA sequence: TGCGCCAGCAGCTTGGGGAGGAGCTCCTACGAGCAGTACTTC. Translation gives CASSLGRSSYEQYF. Full variable domain (rest looked up from reference TRBV5-1 and TRBJ2-7): KAGVTQTPRYLIKTRGQQVTLSCSPISGHRSVSWYQQTPGQGLQFLFEYFSETQRNKGNFPGRFSGRQFSNSRSEMNVSTLELGDSALYLCASSLGRSSYEQYFGPGTRLTVT.

The table lists this clone with a count of one. V is TRBV6-2 or TRBV6-3 and J is TRBJ2-3; the match to TRBD2 covers 8 bases. Trimming cost V 2 bases and J 1 base; bases outside gene matches: 14. Germline V lookup: CDR1 MNHEY, CDR2 SVGEGT. CDR3 length equals 19 residues. The CDR3 DNA follows: TGTGCCAGCAGTTACCCCACTAGCGGAGTCCTCCTCCGCACAGATACGCAGTATTTT. This gives the protein CASSYPTSGVLLRTDTQYF.

The CDR3 here is CASLRSSYNEQFF. CDR3 nucleotide sequence: TGTGCCAGCCTCCGGAGCTCCTACAATGAGCAGTTCTTC. The chain combines TRBV18 with TRBJ2-1; D remains ambiguous. Trimming took off 8 bases at V and 0 bases at J, with 8 bases between the two ends. Germline lookup yields CDR1 KGHSH and CDR2 LQKENI. The CDR3 has 13 amino acids.

The rearrangement uses TRBV24-1 and TRBJ2-3; 8 bases are a match to TRBD2. J gave up 6 bases and V 5 bases, and 12 bases lay outside the gene matches. The CDR3 contains 16 residues. CDR1 and CDR2 (germline): KGHDR, SFDVKD. CDR3 protein: CATSAPVGAGADTQYF. The CDR3 coding sequence is TGTGCCACCAGTGCCCCCGTAGGAGCGGGAGCGGATACGCAGTATTTT.

The J gene is TRBJ1-2, the V gene TRBV21-1. TRBV21-1 is labeled a pseudogene. The CDR3 is 11 residues long. The CDR3 DNA follows: TGTGCCAGCACCCGAGTACATGGCTACACCTTC. It translates to CASTRVHGYTF.